The 12 T cell receptor beta chains presented below share a single source sample, sequenced in a study of T cells in tuberculosis. Measured with immunoSEQ multiplex PCR; TCRdb has only the in-frame clones, and not every one. The repertoire holds approximately 46,000 clones, with 90% to 95% as singletons. Time point meaning: new active TB diagnosis, blood taken before or within 7 days of starting treatment. The sample was PBMCs, taken at tuberculosis diagnosis. These TCRs come from an adult with tuberculosis.

This sequence joins TRBV18 and TRBJ2-2; 7 positions agree with TRBD1. CDR3 length: 14 residues. Trimming at V came to 6 bases and at J to 2 bases, leaving 3 bases not matched to a gene. Germline assignment: CDR1 KGHSH and CDR2 LQKENI. The CDR3 region has the DNA TGTGCCAGCTCCCGGGACAGCAACACCGGGGAGCTGTTTTTT. Translation: CASSRDSNTGELFF.

The V call is TRBV4-3, the J call TRBJ1-1, with a tentative D call TRBD1 (5 bases). Looked up from germline, CDR1 is LGHNA and CDR2 is YSLEER. The CDR3 loop spans 14 amino acids. V lost 0 bases and J 0 bases, leaving 5 bases between the germline ends. The CDR3 DNA reads as TGCGCCAGCAGCCAAGACAGGGTGAACACTGAAGCTTTCTTT. It codes for CASSQDRVNTEAFF.

The chain links TRBV11-3 to TRBJ2-5; D is ambiguous. V lost 5 bases and J 5 bases, leaving 12 bases between the germline ends. Germline-derived CDR1 and CDR2 are SGHNT and YENEEA. CDR3 length equals 13 residues. CDR3 in DNA: TGTGCCAGCAGCCCGAGTCGATCGGAGACCCAGTACTTC. Protein sequence: CASSPSRSETQYF.

The CDR3 is CASSPFQGGNEQFF. CDR3 bases: TGTGCCAGCAGCCCTTTCCAAGGAGGCAATGAGCAGTTCTTC. V usage is TRBV14 and J usage is TRBJ2-1, with D tentatively TRBD2 (5 bases). Trimming removed 4 bases at V and 6 bases at J, with 13 bases between. The CDR3 length is 14 residues. In germline, CDR1 is SGHDN, CDR2 FVKESK.

V is TRBV30 and J is TRBJ2-3, with TRBD1 matching over 10 bases. The CDR3 runs 14 residues. V lost 8 bases to trimming and J lost 4 bases; unmatched junction nucleotides: 9. Germline CDR1 reads GTSNPN; CDR2 reads SVGIG (reference sequence). The CDR3 nucleotides read TGTGCCCATGAACGACAGGGGGCAGCAGATACGCAGTATTTT. Translated: CAHERQGAADTQYF.

This chain uses TRBV2 with TRBJ1-1; D is unresolved. Per germline, CDR1 SNHLY and CDR2 FYNNEI. The CDR3 consists of 14 residues. V lost 6 bases, J lost 0 bases, and 11 bases lay in between. The DNA for the CDR3 is TGTGCCAGCAGCTTGAGAGGGCTGAACACTGAAGCTTTCTTT. This gives the protein CASSLRGLNTEAFF. The full variable domain, with the rest looked up from reference TRBV2 and TRBJ1-1, is EPEVTQTPSHQVTQMGQEVILRCVPISNHLYFYWYRQILGQKVEFLVSFYNNEISEKSEIFDDQFSVERPDGSNFTLKIRSTKLEDSAMYFCASSLRGLNTEAFFGQGTRLTVV.

This clone appeared once. DNA for the CDR3: TGTGCCAGCACCCCGGGATTACAGGGGGGTGGCCAGCCCCAGCATTTT. Protein sequence: CASTPGLQGGGQPQHF. The genes are TRBV7-8 and TRBJ1-5; 8 bases fit TRBD1. Trimming cost V 7 bases and J 7 bases; bases outside gene matches: 15. The CDR3 is 16 residues long. Germline assignment: CDR1 SGHVS and CDR2 FQNEAQ.

This chain joins TRBV10-3 and TRBJ1-5; 7 positions agree with TRBD1. V shed 4 bases, J shed 4 bases, and the junction held 4 bases outside the gene matches. The CDR3 covers 14 residues. Germline V gene sequence: CDR1 ENHRY, CDR2 SYGVKD. CDR3 sequence: CAISGTGDNQPQHF. CDR3 sequence (DNA): TGTGCCATCAGTGGGACAGGCGATAATCAGCCCCAGCATTTT.

V and J are TRBV15 and TRBJ2-7; 7 bases line up with TRBD2. The CDR3 runs 16 residues. J was trimmed by 3 bases and V by 2 bases; bases with no gene match: 10. Germline V gene data show CDR1 as LNHNV and CDR2 as YYDKDF (reference sequence). CDR3 in DNA: TGTGCCACCAGCAGATCCAGCGGGGATTCTTACTACGAGCAGTACTTC. Its protein product is CATSRSSGDSYYEQYF.

This chain links TRBV29-1 with TRBJ2-5; 9 bases match TRBD1. J gave up 5 bases and V 6 bases, and 7 bases lay outside the gene matches. CDR1 is SQVTM, CDR2 ANQGSEA, per germline. CDR3 length: 13 residues. The CDR3 nucleotides read TGCAGCGTCGTCACAGGGGGCGCCGAGACCCAGTACTTC. Translating it yields CSVVTGGAETQYF.

The V and J genes are TRBV30 and TRBJ1-2, with D perhaps TRBD1 (5 bases). Trimming pared 3 bases from V and 4 bases from J, leaving 27 bases between. Germline CDR1 and CDR2: GTSNPN and SVGIG (reference sequence). This CDR3 comprises 18 residues. For the CDR3, the DNA is TGTGCCTGGAGCGAGTACAGGACCTCCAGCAGGAGGGTCTATGGCTACACCTTC. It codes for CAWSEYRTSSRRVYGYTF.

CDR3 amino acids: CASSPTARMNTEAFF. In DNA form, the CDR3 reads TGTGCCAGCAGCCCAACGGCCAGGATGAACACTGAAGCTTTCTTT. The rearrangement links TRBV9 to TRBJ1-1; D is unresolved. Germline CDR1 reads SGDLS; CDR2 reads YYNGEE. This CDR3 contains 15 residues. Between the trimmed V and J ends, which lost 4 bases and 0 bases, there was a span of 13 bases.